This T cell receptor (beta chain) was recorded in a study of T-cell memory formation after mild COVID-19. One entry per CDR3 protein, called by TCRdb with MiXCR from the 5' RACE reads. The sample gives some 450,000 distinct CDR3 sequences, roughly 20% of which show up once; roughly 8.4% is in the top ten. V lost 0 bases, J lost 8 bases, and 14 bases lay in between. Germline CDR1 and CDR2: LGHNA and YSLEER. This CDR3 is built from 15 residues. This clonotype was picked up many times. The TCR comes from an adult woman who had mild COVID-19 (a few samples of this study predate the infection). Cell type and time point are not known. The chain employs TRBV4-3 and TRBJ2-1, with D possibly being TRBD1 (6 bases). The sequenced sample consisted of PBMCs or a T cell subset sorted from them (not recorded which). This chain's CDR3 is CASSQENRAFDEQFF. The CDR3, as DNA: TGCGCCAGCAGCCAAGAGAACAGGGCTTTCGATGAGCAGTTCTTC.